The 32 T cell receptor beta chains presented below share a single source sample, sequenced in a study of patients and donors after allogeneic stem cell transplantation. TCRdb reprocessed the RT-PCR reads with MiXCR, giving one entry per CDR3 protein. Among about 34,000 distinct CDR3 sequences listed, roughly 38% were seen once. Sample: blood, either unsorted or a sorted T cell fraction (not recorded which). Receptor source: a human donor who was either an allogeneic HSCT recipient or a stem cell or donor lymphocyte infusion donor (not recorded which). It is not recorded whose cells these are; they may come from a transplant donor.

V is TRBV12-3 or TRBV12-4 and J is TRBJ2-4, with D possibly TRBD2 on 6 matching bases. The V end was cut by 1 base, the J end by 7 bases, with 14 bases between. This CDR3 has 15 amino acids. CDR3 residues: CASSLGWGDLNIQYF. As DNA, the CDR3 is TGTGCCAGCAGTTTAGGGTGGGGGGACCTTAACATTCAGTACTTC.

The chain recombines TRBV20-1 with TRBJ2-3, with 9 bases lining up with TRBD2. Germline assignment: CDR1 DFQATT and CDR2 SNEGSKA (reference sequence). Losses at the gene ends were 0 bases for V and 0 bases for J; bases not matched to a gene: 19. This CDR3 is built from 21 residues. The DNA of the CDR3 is TGCAGTGCTAGAGATTATTGGGGACTAGCTGGTCAAAAATTTAGCACAGATACGCAGTATTTT. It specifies CSARDYWGLAGQKFSTDTQYF.

The CDR3 DNA is TGTGCCAGCAGTTTAAGGGGGAGACTAGCGGGACGCACAGATACGCAGTATTTT. Protein: CASSLRGRLAGRTDTQYF. The chain combines TRBV12-3 or TRBV12-4 with TRBJ2-3; 11 positions agree with TRBD2. The CDR3 runs 18 residues. V lost 2 bases and J lost 1; bases outside the gene matches: 8.

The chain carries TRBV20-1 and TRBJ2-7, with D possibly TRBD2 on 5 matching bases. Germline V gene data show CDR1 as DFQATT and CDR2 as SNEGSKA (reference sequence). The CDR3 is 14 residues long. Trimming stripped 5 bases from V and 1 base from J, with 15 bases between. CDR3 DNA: TGCAGTGCTCGCCTAGCCGGAAAATCCTACGAGCAGTACTTC. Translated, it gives CSARLAGKSYEQYF.

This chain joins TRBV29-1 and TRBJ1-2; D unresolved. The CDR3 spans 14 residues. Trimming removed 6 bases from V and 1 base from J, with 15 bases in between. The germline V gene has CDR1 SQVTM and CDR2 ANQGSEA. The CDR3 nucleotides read TGCAGCGTCCCCGGAAGCATCGTTAACTATGGCTACACCTTC. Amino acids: CSVPGSIVNYGYTF. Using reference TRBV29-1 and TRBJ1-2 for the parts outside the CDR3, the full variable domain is SAVISQKPSRDICQRGTSLTIQCQVDSQVTMMFWYRQQPGQSLTLIATANQGSEATYESGFVIDKFPISRPNLTFSTLTVSNMSPEDSSIYLCSVPGSIVNYGYTFGSGTRLTVV.

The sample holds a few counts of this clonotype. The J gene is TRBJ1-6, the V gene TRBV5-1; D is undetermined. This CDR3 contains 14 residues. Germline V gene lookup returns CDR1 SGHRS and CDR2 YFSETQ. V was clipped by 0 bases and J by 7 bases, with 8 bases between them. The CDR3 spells CASSLEAGNSPLHF. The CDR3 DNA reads TGCGCCAGCAGCTTGGAAGCAGGAAATTCACCCCTCCACTTT.

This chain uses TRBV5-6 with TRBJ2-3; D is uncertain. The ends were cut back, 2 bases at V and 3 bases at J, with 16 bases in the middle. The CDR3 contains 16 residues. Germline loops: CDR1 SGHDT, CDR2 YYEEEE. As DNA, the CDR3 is TGTGCCAGCAGCTTAACGATTCCGTTCGGGACAGATACGCAGTATTTT. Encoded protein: CASSLTIPFGTDTQYF.

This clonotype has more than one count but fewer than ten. CDR3 nucleotide sequence: TGCGCCAGCCGCGCGGGACTAGCTATGTATGAGCAGTTCTTC. It is translated as CASRAGLAMYEQFF. J is TRBJ2-1 and V is TRBV5-1; TRBD2 matches 9 bases. CDR1 is SGHRS, CDR2 YFSETQ, per germline. CDR3 size: 14 residues. V gave up 7 bases and J gave up 8 bases; unmatched junction bases: 10.

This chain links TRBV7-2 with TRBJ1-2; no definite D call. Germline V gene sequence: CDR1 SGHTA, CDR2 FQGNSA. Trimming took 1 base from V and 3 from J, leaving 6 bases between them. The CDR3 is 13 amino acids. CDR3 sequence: CASSLGYDYGYTF. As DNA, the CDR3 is TGTGCCAGCAGCTTAGGATATGACTATGGCTACACCTTC.

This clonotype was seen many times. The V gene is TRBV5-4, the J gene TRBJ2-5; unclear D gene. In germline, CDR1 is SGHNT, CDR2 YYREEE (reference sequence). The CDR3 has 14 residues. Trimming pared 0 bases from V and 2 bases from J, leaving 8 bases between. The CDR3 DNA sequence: TGTGCCAGCAGCTTGGAAGGTTATCAAGAGACCCAGTACTTC. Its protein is CASSLEGYQETQYF.

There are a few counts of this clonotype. This chain's CDR3 is CSASGNRAHLHYGYTF. In DNA, the CDR3 is TGCAGTGCTAGTGGGAACAGGGCACACCTTCACTATGGCTACACCTTC. This sequence joins TRBV20-1 and TRBJ1-2; perhaps TRBD1 as D (6 bases). Germline V gene lookup returns CDR1 DFQATT and CDR2 SNEGSKA (reference sequence). The CDR3 contains 16 residues. V was cut by 3 bases and J by 3 bases, with 20 bases left in between.

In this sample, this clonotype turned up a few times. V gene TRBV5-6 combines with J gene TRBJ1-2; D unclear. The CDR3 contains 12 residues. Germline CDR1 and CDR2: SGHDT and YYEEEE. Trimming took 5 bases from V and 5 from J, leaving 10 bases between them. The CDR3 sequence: CASSPQPYGYTF. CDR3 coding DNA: TGTGCCAGCAGTCCACAGCCATATGGCTACACCTTC.

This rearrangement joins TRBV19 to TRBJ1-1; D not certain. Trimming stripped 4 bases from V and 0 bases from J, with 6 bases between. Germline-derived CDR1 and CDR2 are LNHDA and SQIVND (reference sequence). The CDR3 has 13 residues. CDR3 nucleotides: TGTGCCAGTAGTAGAAGATTGAACACTGAAGCTTTCTTT. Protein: CASSRRLNTEAFF.

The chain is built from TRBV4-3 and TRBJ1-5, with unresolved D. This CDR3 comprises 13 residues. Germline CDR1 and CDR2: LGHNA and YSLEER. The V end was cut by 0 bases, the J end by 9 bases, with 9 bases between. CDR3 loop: CASSQELGPPQHF. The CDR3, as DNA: TGCGCCAGCAGCCAAGAGCTGGGCCCGCCCCAGCATTTT.

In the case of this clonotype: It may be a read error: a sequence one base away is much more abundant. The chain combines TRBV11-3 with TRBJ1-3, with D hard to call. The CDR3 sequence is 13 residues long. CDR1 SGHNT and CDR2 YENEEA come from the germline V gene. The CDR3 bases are TGTGCCAGCAGCTTAGATTCCGGAAGCACCATATATTTT. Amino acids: CASSLDSGSTIYF. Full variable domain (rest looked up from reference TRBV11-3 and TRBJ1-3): EAGVVQSPRYKIIEKKQPVAFWCNPISGHNTLYWYLQNLGQGPELLIRYENEEAVDDSQLPKDRFSAERLKGVDSTLKIQPAELGDSAVYLCASSLDSGSTIYFGEGSWLTVV.

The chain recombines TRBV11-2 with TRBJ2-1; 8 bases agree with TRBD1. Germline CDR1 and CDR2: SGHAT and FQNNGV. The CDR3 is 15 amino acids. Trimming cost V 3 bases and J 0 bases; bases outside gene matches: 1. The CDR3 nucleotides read TGTGCCAGCAGCTTGACAGGGGACTCCTACAATGAGCAGTTCTTC. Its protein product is CASSLTGDSYNEQFF.

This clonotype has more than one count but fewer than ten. CDR3 sequence reads: CASSLGGAGGPEAFF. CDR3 in DNA: TGTGCCAGCAGCTTAGGGGGGGCCGGCGGGCCTGAAGCTTTCTTT. The V gene is TRBV7-2, the J gene TRBJ1-1; a weak D match, TRBD1 (6 bases). CDR1 is SGHTA and CDR2 is FQGNSA in the germline V gene. This CDR3 comprises 15 residues. V was shortened by 1 base and J by 6 bases, with 15 bases between the two germline ends.

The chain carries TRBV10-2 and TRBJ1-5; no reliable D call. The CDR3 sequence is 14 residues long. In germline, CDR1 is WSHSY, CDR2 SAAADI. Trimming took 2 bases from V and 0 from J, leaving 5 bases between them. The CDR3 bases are TGCGCCAGCAGTGAGACAGATAGCAATCAGCCCCAGCATTTT. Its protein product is CASSETDSNQPQHF.

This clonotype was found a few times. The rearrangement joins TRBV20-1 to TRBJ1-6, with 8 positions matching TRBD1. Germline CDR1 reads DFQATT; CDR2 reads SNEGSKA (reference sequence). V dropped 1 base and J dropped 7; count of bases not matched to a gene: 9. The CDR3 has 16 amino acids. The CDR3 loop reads CSARAFGTGENSPLHF. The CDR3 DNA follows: TGCAGTGCTAGAGCATTCGGGACAGGAGAAAATTCACCCCTCCACTTT.

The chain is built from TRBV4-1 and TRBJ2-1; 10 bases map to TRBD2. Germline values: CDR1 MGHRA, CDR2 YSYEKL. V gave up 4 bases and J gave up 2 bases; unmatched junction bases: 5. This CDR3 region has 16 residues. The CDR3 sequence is CASSRSSGSAYNEQFF. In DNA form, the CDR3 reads TGCGCCAGCAGCCGTTCTAGCGGGAGCGCCTACAATGAGCAGTTCTTC.

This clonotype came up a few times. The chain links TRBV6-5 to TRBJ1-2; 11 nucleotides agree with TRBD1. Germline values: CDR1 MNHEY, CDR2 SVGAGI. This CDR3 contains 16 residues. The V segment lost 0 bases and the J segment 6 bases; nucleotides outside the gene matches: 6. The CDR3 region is CASSYSSRTGGDGYTF. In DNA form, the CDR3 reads TGTGCCAGCAGTTACTCTTCTCGGACAGGGGGCGATGGCTACACCTTC.

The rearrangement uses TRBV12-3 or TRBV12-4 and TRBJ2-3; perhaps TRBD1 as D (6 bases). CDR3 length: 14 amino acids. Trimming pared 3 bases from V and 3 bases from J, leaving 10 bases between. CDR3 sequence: CASSFLGATDTQYF. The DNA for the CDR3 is TGTGCCAGCAGTTTTTTGGGGGCAACAGATACGCAGTATTTT.

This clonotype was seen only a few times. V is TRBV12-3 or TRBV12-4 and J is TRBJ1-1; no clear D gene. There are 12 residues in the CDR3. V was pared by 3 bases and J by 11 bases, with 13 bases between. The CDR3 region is CASSFRGSGAFF. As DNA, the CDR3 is TGTGCCAGCAGTTTCAGAGGTTCAGGCGCTTTCTTT.

The CDR3 loop reads CASSGRGGYTF. In DNA, the CDR3 is TGTGCCAGCAGTGGCAGAGGTGGCTACACCTTC. The rearrangement joins TRBV6-5 to TRBJ1-2; no clear D gene. CDR3 length: 11 amino acids. The germline CDR1 and CDR2 sequences are MNHEY and SVGAGI. The V end was cut by 5 bases, the J end by 7 bases, with 8 bases between.

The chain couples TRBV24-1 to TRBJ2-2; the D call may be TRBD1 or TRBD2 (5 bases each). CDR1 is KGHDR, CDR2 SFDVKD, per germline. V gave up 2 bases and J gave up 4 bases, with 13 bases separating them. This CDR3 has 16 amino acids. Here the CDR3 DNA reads TGTGCCACCAGTGATTCGGGACGGGTTCCCACCGGGGAGCTGTTTTTT. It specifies CATSDSGRVPTGELFF.

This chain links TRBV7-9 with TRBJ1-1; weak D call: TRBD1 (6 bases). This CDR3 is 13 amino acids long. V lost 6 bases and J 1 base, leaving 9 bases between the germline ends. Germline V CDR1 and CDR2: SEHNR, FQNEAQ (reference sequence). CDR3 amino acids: CASRRTANTEAFF. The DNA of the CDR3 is TGTGCCAGCAGGAGGACAGCGAACACTGAAGCTTTCTTT. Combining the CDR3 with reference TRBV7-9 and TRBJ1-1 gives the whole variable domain DTGVSQNPRHKITKRGQNVTFRCDPISEHNRLYWYRQTLGQGPEFLTYFQNEAQLEKSRLLSDRFSAERPKGSFSTLEIQRTEQGDSAMYLCASRRTANTEAFFGQGTRLTVV.

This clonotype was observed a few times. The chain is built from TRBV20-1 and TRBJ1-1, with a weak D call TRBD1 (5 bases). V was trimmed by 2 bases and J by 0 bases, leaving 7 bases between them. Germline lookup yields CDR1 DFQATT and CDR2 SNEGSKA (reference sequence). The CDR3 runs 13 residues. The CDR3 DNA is TGCAGTGCTAGACAGGGCCTGAACACTGAAGCTTTCTTT. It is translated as CSARQGLNTEAFF.

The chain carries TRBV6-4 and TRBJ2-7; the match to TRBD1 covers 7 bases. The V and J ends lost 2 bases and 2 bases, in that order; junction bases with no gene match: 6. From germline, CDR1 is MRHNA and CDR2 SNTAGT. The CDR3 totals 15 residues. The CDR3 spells CASSDRQGRAYEQYV. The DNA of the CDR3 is TGTGCCAGCAGTGACAGACAGGGTAGGGCCTACGAGCAGTACGTC.

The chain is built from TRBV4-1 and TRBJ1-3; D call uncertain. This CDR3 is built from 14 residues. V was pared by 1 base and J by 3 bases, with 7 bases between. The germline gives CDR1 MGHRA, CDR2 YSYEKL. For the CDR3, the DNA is TGCGCCAGCAGCCAAGCCCGGAATGGAAACACCATATATTTT. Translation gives CASSQARNGNTIYF.

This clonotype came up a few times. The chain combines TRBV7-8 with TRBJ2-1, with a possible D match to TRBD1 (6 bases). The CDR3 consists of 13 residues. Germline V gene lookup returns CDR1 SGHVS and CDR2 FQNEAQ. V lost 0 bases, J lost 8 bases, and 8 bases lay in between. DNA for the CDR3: TGTGCCAGCAGCTTAGCCAGGGGCGATGAGCAGTTCTTC. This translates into CASSLARGDEQFF.

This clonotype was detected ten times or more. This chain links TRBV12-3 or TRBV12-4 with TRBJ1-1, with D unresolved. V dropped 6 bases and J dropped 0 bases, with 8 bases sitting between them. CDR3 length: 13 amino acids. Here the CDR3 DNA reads TGTGCCAGCAGCGGGGAGATGAACACTGAAGCTTTCTTT. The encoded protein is CASSGEMNTEAFF.

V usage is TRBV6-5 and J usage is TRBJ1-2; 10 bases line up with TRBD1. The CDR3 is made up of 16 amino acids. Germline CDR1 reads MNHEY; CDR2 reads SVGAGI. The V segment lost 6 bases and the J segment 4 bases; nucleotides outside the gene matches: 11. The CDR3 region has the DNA TGTGCCAGCAGGCAAAAGGGACAGGGGTTAGGCTATGGCTACACCTTC. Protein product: CASRQKGQGLGYGYTF.